These 25 T cell receptor beta chains were sequenced from one sample in a study of early T cells in non-severe SARS-CoV-2 infection listed by TCRdb under 2021. The library was generated by 5' RACE. Sequencing instrument: NextSeq 500. Clones were called with MiXCR by TCRdb after fastp trimmed the public reads at Q25, and only in-frame beta chains were retained. Each CDR3 protein gets just one entry, which takes the most common genes and DNA from the rows behind it. Across this sample there are roughly 80,000 distinct CDR3 sequences, with 5.5% to 7.5% seen only once. The ten biggest clones cover roughly 8.4% of the sample. Material for sequencing was whole blood. The receptors were sampled from an adult who was a healthcare worker with PCR-confirmed SARS-CoV-2 infection or an uninfected control (not recorded which).

This clonotype was detected many times. The gene calls are TRBV20-1 and TRBJ2-7; 9 nucleotides line up with TRBD2. V lost 6 bases to trimming and J lost 4 bases; unmatched junction nucleotides: 7. The germline CDR1 and CDR2 sequences are DFQATT and SNEGSKA (reference sequence). There are 13 residues in the CDR3. CDR3 DNA sequence: TGCAGTGCGGAATTTAGCGGGAGTTACGAGCAGTACTTC. Its translation is CSAEFSGSYEQYF.

This clonotype was picked up many times. This chain connects TRBV12-3 or TRBV12-4 to TRBJ2-5; tentatively, D is TRBD2 (6 bases). The germline V and J ends were trimmed by 6 bases and 0 bases, with 11 bases remaining between them. The CDR3 runs 14 residues. This CDR3 is CASSNQRDQETQYF. The CDR3 bases are TGTGCCAGCAGCAATCAGCGGGACCAAGAGACCCAGTACTTC.

The chain has TRBV6-2 or TRBV6-3 and TRBJ2-5; D might be TRBD2 (5 bases). V gave up 6 bases and J gave up 4 bases, with 15 bases separating them. The CDR3 is 14 amino acids. Germline V gene data show CDR1 as MNHEY and CDR2 as SVGEGT. The CDR3 nucleotides read TGTGCCAGCAGCCTGGACTCGGCCAGAGAGACCCAGTACTTC. Residues: CASSLDSARETQYF.

This clonotype was observed at least ten times. The gene calls are TRBV5-8 and TRBJ2-2, with no clear D. V was trimmed by 1 base and J by 0 bases, leaving 4 bases between them. The CDR3 loop spans 14 amino acids. Per germline, CDR1 SGHTS and CDR2 YDEGEE. The CDR3: CASSLYTNTGELFF. The DNA for the CDR3 is TGTGCCAGCAGCTTGTACACGAACACCGGGGAGCTGTTTTTT. Filled out from reference TRBV5-8 and TRBJ2-2, the complete variable domain reads EAGVTQSPTHLIKTRGQQATLRCSPISGHTSVYWYQQALGLGLQFLLWYDEGEERNRGNFPPRFSGRQFPNYSSELNVNALELEDSALYLCASSLYTNTGELFFGEGSRLTVL.

In this sample, this clonotype turned up a few times. The rearrangement uses TRBV6-5 and TRBJ2-2; 14 bases are a match to TRBD2. This CDR3 is built from 16 residues. Losses at the gene ends were 6 bases for V and 4 bases for J; bases not matched to a gene: 4. CDR1 is MNHEY, CDR2 SVGAGI, per germline. The CDR3 sequence is CASSRGLAGGTGELFF. For the CDR3, the DNA is TGTGCCAGCAGCCGTGGACTAGCGGGAGGCACCGGGGAGCTGTTTTTT.

CDR3 region: CASSTFTGIDNEQFF. DNA of the CDR3: TGTGCCAGCAGTACCTTCACCGGGATCGACAATGAGCAGTTCTTC. The chain carries TRBV6-5 and TRBJ2-1; tentatively, D is TRBD2 (5 bases). The CDR3 spans 15 residues. V dropped 5 bases and J dropped 5 bases, with 16 bases sitting between them. Germline V gene data show CDR1 as MNHEY and CDR2 as SVGAGI.

This chain uses TRBV10-1 with TRBJ1-1; D is undetermined. V lost 6 bases and J lost 4, with 12 bases in between. Germline V gene sequence: CDR1 WNHNN, CDR2 SYGVQD (reference sequence). This CDR3 region has 13 residues. The CDR3 here is CASSADPGTEAFF. CDR3 DNA: TGCGCCAGCAGCGCCGACCCGGGCACTGAAGCTTTCTTT.

This clonotype turned up a few times. The gene calls are TRBV6-1 and TRBJ1-1; D possibly corresponds to TRBD1 (6 bases). The CDR3 runs to 11 residues. The germline V gene encodes CDR1 MNHNS and CDR2 SASEGT. The V gene lost 11 bases and the J gene lost 2 bases, with 9 bases spanning the gap. The CDR3 protein is CAGGRNTEAFF. DNA of the CDR3: TGTGCCGGGGGCAGAAACACTGAAGCTTTCTTT.

The chain couples TRBV29-1 to TRBJ1-1; 7 nucleotides agree with TRBD1. Germline lookup yields CDR1 SQVTM and CDR2 ANQGSEA. V lost 8 bases and J lost 4; bases outside the gene matches: 7. CDR3 length equals 12 residues. The CDR3 nucleotides read TGCAGCTTTACAGGGGACGGCACTGAAGCTTTCTTT. Translated, it gives CSFTGDGTEAFF. The full variable domain, in which reference TRBV29-1 and TRBJ1-1 provide the parts outside the CDR3, is SAVISQKPSRDICQRGTSLTIQCQVDSQVTMMFWYRQQPGQSLTLIATANQGSEATYESGFVIDKFPISRPNLTFSTLTVSNMSPEDSSIYLCSFTGDGTEAFFGQGTRLTVV.

At least ten counts were recorded for this clonotype. This chain uses TRBV20-1 with TRBJ2-1; D remains unclear. The CDR3 is made up of 11 amino acids. Germline CDR1 reads DFQATT; CDR2 reads SNEGSKA (reference sequence). CDR3 residues: CGGKAYNEQFF. CDR3 nucleotide sequence: TGCGGCGGCAAAGCCTACAATGAGCAGTTCTTC.

This clonotype has just a few counts. V is TRBV20-1 and J is TRBJ2-1; 13 bases align to TRBD2. The CDR3 extends over 15 amino acids. The V segment lost 6 bases and the J segment 12 bases; nucleotides outside the gene matches: 14. Looked up from germline, CDR1 is DFQATT and CDR2 is SNEGSKA (reference sequence). The CDR3 DNA reads TGCAGTGCCCTAATAGATACTAGCGGGAGGGCCGGGCAGTTCTTC. Its protein is CSALIDTSGRAGQFF.

This clonotype was counted many times. CDR3 DNA sequence: TGTGCCAGCAGTTACTCGATCGTTAGAGTGAACACTGAAGCTTTCTTT. Translating it yields CASSYSIVRVNTEAFF. This sequence joins TRBV6-2 or TRBV6-3 and TRBJ1-1; D unclear. The CDR3 consists of 16 residues. The germline CDR1 and CDR2 sequences are MNHEY and SVGEGT. V gave up 0 bases and J gave up 0 bases, with 11 bases separating them.

The chain uses TRBV5-4 and TRBJ2-1; 7 nucleotides agree with TRBD1. V shed 3 bases and J 12 bases; nucleotides not matched to a gene: 9. Germline V gene sequence: CDR1 SGHNT, CDR2 YYREEE (reference sequence). The CDR3 loop spans 13 amino acids. CDR3 coding DNA: TGTGCCAGCAGCTCCCCGACAGGGCAATTGCAGTTCTTC. Translation gives CASSSPTGQLQFF.

This clonotype was observed many times. This sequence joins TRBV20-1 and TRBJ1-3; D is possibly TRBD1 (5 bases). This CDR3 is 12 amino acids long. Trimming stripped 5 bases from V and 8 bases from J, with 13 bases between. The germline CDR1 and CDR2 sequences are DFQATT and SNEGSKA (reference sequence). DNA for the CDR3: TGCAGTGCTCTCAATCAGGGAGACACCATATATTTT. Translation: CSALNQGDTIYF.

This clonotype was counted ten times or more. CDR3 region: CASSQGESPLHF. The CDR3 nucleotides are TGTGCCAGCAGTCAAGGGGAATCACCCCTCCACTTT. The V call is TRBV7-9, the J call TRBJ1-6, with TRBD1 as a possible D gene (5 bases). In germline, CDR1 is SEHNR, CDR2 FQNEAQ (reference sequence). The CDR3 runs 12 residues. The germline V and J ends were trimmed by 6 bases and 10 bases, with 10 bases remaining between them.

CDR3 sequence (DNA): TGTGCCAGCAGAGTGTCCCACAATGAGCAGTTCTTC. Translating it yields CASRVSHNEQFF. The chain has TRBV6-5 and TRBJ2-1; no clear D gene. Between the trimmed V and J ends, which lost 6 bases and 5 bases, there was a span of 8 bases. This CDR3 comprises 12 residues. Germline V gene data show CDR1 as MNHEY and CDR2 as SVGAGI.

This clonotype was detected many times. The chain combines TRBV25-1 with TRBJ2-1; 13 bases are shared with TRBD2. V was pared by 2 bases and J by 3 bases, with 7 bases of the junction left unmatched. The CDR3 covers 18 residues. Germline V gives CDR1 MGHDK, CDR2 SYGVNS. CDR3 loop: CASSERRLAGGFYNEQFF. CDR3 sequence (DNA): TGTGCCAGCAGTGAACGAAGACTAGCGGGGGGATTCTACAATGAGCAGTTCTTC.

This clonotype has only a few counts. The gene calls are TRBV14 and TRBJ2-5; 9 bases fit TRBD2. From germline, CDR1 is SGHDN and CDR2 FVKESK. The ends lost 4 bases at V and 5 bases at J; junction bases unmatched: 11. The CDR3 has 16 residues. CDR3 coding DNA: TGTGCCAGCAGCCCTCTCTGGTTAGCGGGAGTTGAGACCCAGTACTTC. Encoded protein: CASSPLWLAGVETQYF.

The chain has TRBV21-1 and TRBJ2-3; the D call TRBD1 from the table was never checked on the DNA. TRBV21-1 is deemed a pseudogene. The CDR3 length is 19 residues. The CDR3 protein is CASSRNGSEDSCAGDTQYF. The CDR3 nucleotides read TGTGCCAGCAGCCGAAATGGTTCGGAGGACTCCTGTGCTGGAGATACGCAGTATTTT.

This clonotype was counted ten times or more. V and J are TRBV30 and TRBJ2-3, with a possible D match to TRBD1 (6 bases). Germline assignment: CDR1 GTSNPN and CDR2 SVGIG (reference sequence). V lost 1 base and J lost 4, with 15 bases in between. The CDR3 spans 15 residues. The CDR3 protein is CAWSEVRGEADTQYF. In DNA form, the CDR3 reads TGTGCCTGGAGTGAAGTCAGGGGTGAGGCAGATACGCAGTATTTT.

This chain links TRBV3-1 with TRBJ2-7; a weak D match, TRBD2 (6 bases). CDR3 length: 15 residues. Trimming shortened V by 1 base and J by 6 bases, and 16 bases separated the two germline ends. Germline V gives CDR1 LGHDT, CDR2 YNNKEL (reference sequence). The CDR3 bases are TGTGCCAGCAGCCAAGCTGGAGGGTTTGCTGGCGAGCAGTACTTC. Translated: CASSQAGGFAGEQYF.

J is TRBJ1-1 and V is TRBV5-6; weak D call: TRBD1 (5 bases). CDR3 length equals 13 residues. Germline V gene data show CDR1 as SGHDT and CDR2 as YYEEEE. Trimming stripped 4 bases from V and 0 bases from J, with 7 bases between. CDR3 in amino acids: CASSRDLNTEAFF. CDR3 nucleotides: TGTGCCAGCAGCCGGGACCTGAACACTGAAGCTTTCTTT.

This clonotype was found many times. The chain recombines TRBV4-2 with TRBJ2-7; D gene unclear. Germline CDR1 is LGHNA and CDR2 is YNFKEQ. V lost 3 bases to trimming and J lost 6 bases, with 12 bases between them. This CDR3 contains 13 residues. CDR3 amino acids: CASSQQSPLEQYF. The DNA of the CDR3 is TGTGCCAGCAGCCAGCAGAGTCCCCTCGAGCAGTACTTC.

The J gene is TRBJ2-2, the V gene TRBV6-6; D uncertain. CDR3 length equals 15 residues. V was cut by 8 bases and J by 3 bases, with 16 bases left in between. The V gene's germline CDR1 is MNHNY and CDR2 SVGAGI (reference sequence). CDR3 region: CASSLGEGHTGELFF. The CDR3 nucleotides read TGTGCCAGCTCCCTGGGTGAAGGGCACACCGGGGAGCTGTTTTTT.

This clonotype has ten or more counts. The gene calls are TRBV27 and TRBJ1-2; D is unclear. CDR3 length: 13 residues. V lost 1 base and J lost 3, with 6 bases in between. Looked up from germline, CDR1 is MNHEY and CDR2 is SMNVEV (reference sequence). The CDR3 DNA reads TGTGCCAGCAGTTTATATACAGACTATGGCTACACCTTC. This gives the protein CASSLYTDYGYTF.